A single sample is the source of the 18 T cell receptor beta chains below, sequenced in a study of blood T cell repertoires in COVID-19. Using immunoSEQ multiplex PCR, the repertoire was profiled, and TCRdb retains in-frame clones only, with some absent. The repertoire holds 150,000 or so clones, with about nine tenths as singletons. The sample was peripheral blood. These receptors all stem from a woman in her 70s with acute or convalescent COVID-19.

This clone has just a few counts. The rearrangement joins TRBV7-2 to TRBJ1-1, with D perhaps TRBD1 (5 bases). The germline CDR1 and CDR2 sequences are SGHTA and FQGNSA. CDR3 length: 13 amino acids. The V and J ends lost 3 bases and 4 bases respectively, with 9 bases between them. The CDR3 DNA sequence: TGTGCCAGCAGCTTCGGGGGGAGCACTGAAGCTTTCTTT. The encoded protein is CASSFGGSTEAFF.

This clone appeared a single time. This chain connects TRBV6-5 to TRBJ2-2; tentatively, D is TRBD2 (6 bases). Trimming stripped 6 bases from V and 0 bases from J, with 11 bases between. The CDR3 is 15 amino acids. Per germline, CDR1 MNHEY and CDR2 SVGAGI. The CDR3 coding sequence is TGTGCCAGCAGGTCAGGAGGGGCGAACACCGGGGAGCTGTTTTTT. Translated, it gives CASRSGGANTGELFF.

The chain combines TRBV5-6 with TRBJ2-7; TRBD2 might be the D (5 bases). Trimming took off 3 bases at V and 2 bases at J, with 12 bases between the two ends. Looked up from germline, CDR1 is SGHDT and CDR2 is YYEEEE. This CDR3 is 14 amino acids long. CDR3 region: CASSSSGLTYEQYF. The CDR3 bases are TGTGCCAGCAGCTCGTCAGGACTTACCTACGAGCAGTACTTC.

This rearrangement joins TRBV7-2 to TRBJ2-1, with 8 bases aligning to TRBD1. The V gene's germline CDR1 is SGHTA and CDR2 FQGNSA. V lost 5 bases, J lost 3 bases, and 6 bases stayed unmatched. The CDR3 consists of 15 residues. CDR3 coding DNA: TGTGCCAGCAGCCTCGGACAGGGCGGCTACAATGAGCAGTTCTTC. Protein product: CASSLGQGGYNEQFF.

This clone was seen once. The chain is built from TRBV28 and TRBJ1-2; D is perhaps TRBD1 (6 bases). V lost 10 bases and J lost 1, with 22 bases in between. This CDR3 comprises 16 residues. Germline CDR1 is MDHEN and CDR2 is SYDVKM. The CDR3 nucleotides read TGTGCCATCCGAGAAACCCGGACAGACATTAACTATGGCTACACCTTC. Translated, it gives CAIRETRTDINYGYTF.

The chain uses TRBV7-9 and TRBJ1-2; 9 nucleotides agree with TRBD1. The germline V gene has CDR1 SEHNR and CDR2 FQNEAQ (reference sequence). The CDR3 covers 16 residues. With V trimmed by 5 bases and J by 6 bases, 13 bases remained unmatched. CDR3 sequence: CASSTSGTGPKDGYTF. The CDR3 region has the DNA TGTGCCAGCAGCACCTCGGGGACAGGGCCTAAGGATGGCTACACCTTC. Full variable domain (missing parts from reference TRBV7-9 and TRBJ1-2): DTGVSQNPRHKITKRGQNVTFRCDPISEHNRLYWYRQTLGQGPEFLTYFQNEAQLEKSRLLSDRFSAERPKGSFSTLEIQRTEQGDSAMYLCASSTSGTGPKDGYTFGSGTRLTVV.

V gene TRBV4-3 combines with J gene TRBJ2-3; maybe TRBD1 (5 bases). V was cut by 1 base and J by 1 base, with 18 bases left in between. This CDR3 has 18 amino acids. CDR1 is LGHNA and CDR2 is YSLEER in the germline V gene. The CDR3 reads CASSQAIRQGTGTDTQYF. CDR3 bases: TGCGCCAGCAGCCAAGCCATACGTCAGGGAACCGGCACAGATACGCAGTATTTT.

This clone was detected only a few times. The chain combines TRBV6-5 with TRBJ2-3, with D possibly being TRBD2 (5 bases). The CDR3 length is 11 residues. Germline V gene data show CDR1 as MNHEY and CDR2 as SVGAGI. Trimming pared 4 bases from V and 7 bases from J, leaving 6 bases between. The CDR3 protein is CASSSTNTQYF. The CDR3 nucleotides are TGTGCCAGCAGTTCGACTAATACGCAGTATTTT.

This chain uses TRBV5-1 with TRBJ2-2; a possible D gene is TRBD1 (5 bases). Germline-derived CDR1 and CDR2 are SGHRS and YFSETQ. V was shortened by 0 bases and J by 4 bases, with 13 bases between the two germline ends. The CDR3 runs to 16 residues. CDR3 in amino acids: CASSLDRSRGTGELFF. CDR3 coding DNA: TGCGCCAGCAGCTTGGATAGATCAAGGGGCACCGGGGAGCTGTTTTTT.

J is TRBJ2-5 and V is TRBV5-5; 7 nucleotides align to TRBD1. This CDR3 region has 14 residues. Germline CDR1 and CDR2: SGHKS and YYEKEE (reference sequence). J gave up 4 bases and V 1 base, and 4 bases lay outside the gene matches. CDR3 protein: CASSLWGQRETQYF. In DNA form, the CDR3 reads TGTGCCAGCAGCTTGTGGGGACAGCGAGAGACCCAGTACTTC.

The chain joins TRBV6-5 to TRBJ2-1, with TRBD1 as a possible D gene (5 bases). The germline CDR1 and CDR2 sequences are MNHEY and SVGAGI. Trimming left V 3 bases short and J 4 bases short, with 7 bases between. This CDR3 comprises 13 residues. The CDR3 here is CASSYTGYNEQFF. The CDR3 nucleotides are TGTGCCAGCAGTTATACAGGATACAATGAGCAGTTCTTC.

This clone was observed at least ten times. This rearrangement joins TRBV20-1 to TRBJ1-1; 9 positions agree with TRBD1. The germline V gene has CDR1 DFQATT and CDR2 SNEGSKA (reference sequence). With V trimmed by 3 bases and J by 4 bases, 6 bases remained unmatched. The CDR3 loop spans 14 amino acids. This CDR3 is CSASLGQGITEAFF. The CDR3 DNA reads TGCAGTGCTAGTTTAGGACAGGGGATCACTGAAGCTTTCTTT.

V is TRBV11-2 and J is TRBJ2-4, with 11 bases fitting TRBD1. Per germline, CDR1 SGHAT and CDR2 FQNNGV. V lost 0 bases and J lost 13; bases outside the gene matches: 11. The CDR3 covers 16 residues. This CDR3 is CASSLEGTGGMAIQYF. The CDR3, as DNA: TGTGCCAGCAGCTTAGAGGGGACAGGGGGGATGGCTATACAGTACTTC.

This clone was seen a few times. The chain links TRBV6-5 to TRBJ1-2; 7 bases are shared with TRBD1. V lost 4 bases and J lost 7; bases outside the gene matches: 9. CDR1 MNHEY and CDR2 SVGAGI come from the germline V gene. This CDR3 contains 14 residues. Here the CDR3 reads CASSSRQGGSGYTF. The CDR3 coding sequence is TGTGCCAGCAGTTCGAGGCAGGGGGGAAGTGGCTACACCTTC.

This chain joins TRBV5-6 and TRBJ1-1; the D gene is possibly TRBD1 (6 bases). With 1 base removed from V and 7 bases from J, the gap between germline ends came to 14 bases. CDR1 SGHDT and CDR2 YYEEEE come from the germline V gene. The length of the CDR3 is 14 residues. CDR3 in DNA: TGTGCCAGCAGCTTGTTGGGGGCGCGAGGTGAAGCTTTCTTT. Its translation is CASSLLGARGEAFF.

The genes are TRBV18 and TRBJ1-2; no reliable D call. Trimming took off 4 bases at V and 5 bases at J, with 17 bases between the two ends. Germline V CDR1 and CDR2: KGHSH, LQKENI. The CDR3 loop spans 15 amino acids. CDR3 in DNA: TGTGCCAGCTCACGACGTGAGGGTGGGAATTATGGCTACACCTTC. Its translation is CASSRREGGNYGYTF.

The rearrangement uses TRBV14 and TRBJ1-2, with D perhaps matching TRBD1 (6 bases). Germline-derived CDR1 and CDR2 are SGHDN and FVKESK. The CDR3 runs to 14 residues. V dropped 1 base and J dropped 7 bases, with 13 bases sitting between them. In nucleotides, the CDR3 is TGTGCCAGCAGCCAAGGCAGGGGTGAAATTGGCTACACCTTC. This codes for CASSQGRGEIGYTF.

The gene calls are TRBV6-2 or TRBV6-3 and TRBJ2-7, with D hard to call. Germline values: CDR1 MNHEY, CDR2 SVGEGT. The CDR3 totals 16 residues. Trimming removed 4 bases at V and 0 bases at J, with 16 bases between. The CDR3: CASSFPLGTASYEQYF. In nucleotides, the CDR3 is TGTGCCAGCAGTTTCCCTCTCGGCACAGCCTCCTACGAGCAGTACTTC.